This is a list of T cell receptor beta chains from one sample in a study of OX40 agonist ivuxolimab in advanced cancers. Data came from immunoSEQ multiplex PCR; TCRdb stores just in-frame clones and leaves some out. The sample has about 62,000 clones, 90% to 95% seen once. This specimen consisted of CD4+ or CD8+ T cells sorted from blood, obtained in a trial of the OX40 agonist ivuxolimab. The receptor set was obtained from an adult with an advanced solid tumor such as melanoma, head and neck, liver or kidney cancer. CDR3s include the opening cysteine and the closing phenylalanine or tryptophan. Fields, in order: J gene, CDR3 length, D gene, clone size, V gene, CDR3 DNA, CDR3 protein. The D gene is left open where the match is weak. Rows may omit the clone size; those that give it use once, few, many or a size class.

TRBJ1-1 | 15 | . | . | TRBV4-1 | TGCGCCAGCACCTTAGAGGGTACACCCAACACTGAAGCTTTCTTT | CASTLEGTPNTEAFF
TRBJ2-1 | 15 | . | . | TRBV6-6 | TGTGCCAGTCATCAGGGGATAAGCTCCTACAATGAGCAGTTCTTC | CASHQGISSYNEQFF
TRBJ1-1 | 11 | . | . | TRBV29-1 | TGCAGCGTTGGGCCGCCCACTGAAGCTTTCTTT | CSVGPPTEAFF
TRBJ2-7 | 13 | . | . | TRBV27 | TGTGCCAGCAGTTTTAACGGAAACTACGAGCAGTACTTC | CASSFNGNYEQYF
TRBJ2-7 | 12 | TRBD1 | . | TRBV27 | TGTGCCAGCAGTCCCCGACAGGGGGCCGAGTACTTC | CASSPRQGAEYF
TRBJ1-1 | 16 | . | . | TRBV7-9 | TGTGCCAGCAGCTTAGAGGGGCGGGGTTTGAACACTGAAGCTTTCTTT | CASSLEGRGLNTEAFF
TRBJ1-2 | 14 | . | . | TRBV15 | TGTGCCACCAGCATCGGGGCCCCTAACTATGGCTACACCTTC | CATSIGAPNYGYTF
TRBJ2-7 | 14 | TRBD1 | . | TRBV5-4 | TGTGCCAGCAGCTTCGAGACAGGGGCGAGGGAGCAGTACTTC | CASSFETGAREQYF
TRBJ1-1 | 14 | . | once | TRBV4-1 | TGCGCCAGCAGCCAAGGTCCATTGAACACTGAAGCTTTCTTT | CASSQGPLNTEAFF
TRBJ2-1 | 12 | . | . | TRBV6-6 | TGTGCCAGCAGTTACTCGCTCCTCGAGCAGTTCTTC | CASSYSLLEQFF
TRBJ2-7 | 12 | . | once | TRBV4-1 | TGCGCCAGCAGTGGGTCCTCCTACGAGCAGTACTTC | CASSGSSYEQYF
TRBJ1-1 | 14 | TRBD1 | . | TRBV19 | TGTGCCAGTAGTAAGGGGACAGCTAACACTGAAGCTTTCTTT | CASSKGTANTEAFF
TRBJ2-2 | 14 | . | . | TRBV11-2 | TGTGCCAGCAGCTTAGTTAAGGGTCCCGGGGAGCTGTTTTTT | CASSLVKGPGELFF
TRBJ2-7 | 15 | . | . | TRBV4-1 | TGCGCCAGCAGCCCTTCGGGACAACGCTCCTACGAGCAGTACTTC | CASSPSGQRSYEQYF
TRBJ1-2 | 15 | . | . | TRBV5-5 | TGTGCCAGCAGCTTGGGGACCTCCCTGGGCTATGGCTACACCTTC | CASSLGTSLGYGYTF
TRBJ1-2 | 12 | . | . | TRBV27 | TGTGCCAGCAGTACCCAGGGGTATGGCTACACCTTC | CASSTQGYGYTF
TRBJ2-7 | 13 | . | . | TRBV11-2 | TGTGCCAGCAGCTCGGGACCCAGCTACGAGCAGTACTTC | CASSSGPSYEQYF
TRBJ2-3 | 15 | TRBD2 | . | TRBV6-5 | TGTGCCAGCAGTTTAGCGGGATTGTTCCCAGATACGCAGTATTTT | CASSLAGLFPDTQYF
TRBJ1-1 | 17 | . | . | TRBV4-1 | TGCGCCAGCAGCCAAGGAACTAGGACGGGGAAGAACACTGAAGCTTTCTTT | CASSQGTRTGKNTEAFF
TRBJ2-7 | 13 | TRBD1 | once | TRBV12-5 | TGTGCTAGTGAATCGGACAGGGCCTACGAGCAGTACTTC | CASESDRAYEQYF
TRBJ1-1 | 14 | . | . | TRBV11-1 | TGTGCCAGCAGCCAAGGACCCGGTGACACTGAAGCTTTCTTT | CASSQGPGDTEAFF
TRBJ2-7 | 15 | . | . | TRBV7-9 | TGTGCCAGCAGCCCTCCTGAGGGTCCCCGGAGCGAGCAGTACTTC | CASSPPEGPRSEQYF
TRBJ2-7 | 13 | TRBD1 | . | TRBV19 | TGTGCCAGTAGTGGACAGGGGCCCTACGAGCAGTACTTC | CASSGQGPYEQYF
TRBJ2-1 | 13 | . | . | TRBV27 | TGTGCCAGCAGTTATGGAGGGTACAATGAGCAGTTCTTC | CASSYGGYNEQFF
TRBJ2-3 | 15 | TRBD2 | . | TRBV6-4 | TGTGCCAGCAGTGGCATAGCGGGAGACACAGATACGCAGTATTTT | CASSGIAGDTDTQYF
TRBJ2-7 | 15 | TRBD2 | once | TRBV7-3 | TGTGCCAGCAGCCCCGGGACTACCTCCTCCTACGAGCAGTACTTC | CASSPGTTSSYEQYF
TRBJ2-6 | 17 | TRBD1 | . | TRBV10-3 | TGTGCCATCAGGAAGGAGGTGGACAGGGCTGGGGCCAACGTCCTGACTTTC | CAIRKEVDRAGANVLTF
TRBJ2-7 | 14 | . | . | TRBV19 | TGTGCCAGTAGTATAGGACACCCTTCCTACGAGCAGTACTTC | CASSIGHPSYEQYF
TRBJ1-1 | 18 | TRBD1 | once | TRBV4-3 | TGCGCCAGCAGCCAAGACCCCGGGACAGGGGATGGGAACACTGAAGCTTTCTTT | CASSQDPGTGDGNTEAFF
TRBJ2-2 | 14 | . | . | TRBV2 | TGTGCCAGCCGTATTAAATTGTCGACCGGGGAGCTGTTTTTT | CASRIKLSTGELFF
TRBJ1-2 | 14 | . | . | TRBV2 | TGTGCCAGCAGTGAATATGGGGGTTACTATGGCTACACCTTC | CASSEYGGYYGYTF
TRBJ2-5 | 17 | TRBD2 | . | TRBV2 | TGTGCCAGCAGTGACTTTAGCGGGAGGGCCTCGGTTGAGACCCAGTACTTC | CASSDFSGRASVETQYF
TRBJ1-6 | 12 | . | . | TRBV9 | TGTGCCAGCAGCGTTCTGGATTCACCCCTCCACTTT | CASSVLDSPLHF
TRBJ1-2 | 14 | TRBD1 | . | TRBV7-3 | TGTGCCAGCAGCCCCGACAGGGCCCACTATGGCTACACCTTC | CASSPDRAHYGYTF
TRBJ2-7 | 14 | TRBD2 | . | TRBV6-5 | TGTGCCAGCAGTTACTCAAGCGGGATTGGCGAGCAGTACTTC | CASSYSSGIGEQYF
TRBJ1-1 | 11 | . | once | TRBV19 | TGTGCCAGTGCAGGGAACACTGAAGCTTTCTTT | CASAGNTEAFF
TRBJ2-7 | 15 | TRBD1 | . | TRBV7-2 | TGTGCCAGCAGCACTTGGACAGGGGTGGGTTGGGAGCAGTACTTC | CASSTWTGVGWEQYF
TRBJ2-3 | 17 | TRBD2 | . | TRBV19 | TGTGCCAGTAGCCCTATAAGTAGCGGGCTTATCACAGATACGCAGTATTTT | CASSPISSGLITDTQYF
TRBJ2-1 | 13 | . | . | TRBV13 | TGTGCCAGCAGCCACGGGACTCTCGCCGAGCAGTTCTTC | CASSHGTLAEQFF
TRBJ1-2 | 15 | . | . | TRBV4-1 | TGCGCCAGCAGCCAAGATCAGGGTGGGGCGTATGGCTACACCTTC | CASSQDQGGAYGYTF
TRBJ1-6 | 14 | . | . | TRBV6-1 | TGTGCTCTCAAAGGGGGCTCCTATAATTCACCCCTCCACTTT | CALKGGSYNSPLHF
TRBJ1-3 | 14 | . | . | TRBV19 | TGTGCCAGTACCCCAGTCAGCTCTGGAAACACCATATATTTT | CASTPVSSGNTIYF
TRBJ2-3 | 16 | . | . | TRBV7-8 | TGTGCCAGCAGCTTAGACGTTTCGTCGCTCACAGATACGCAGTATTTT | CASSLDVSSLTDTQYF
TRBJ2-5 | 15 | . | . | TRBV12-5 | TGTGCTAGTGGTTCCTCCCACGTCAGCCAAGAGACCCAGTACTTC | CASGSSHVSQETQYF
TRBJ2-7 | 16 | TRBD2 | . | TRBV5-5 | TGTGCCAGCAGCCCGGGACTAGCGGGGAACTCCTACGAGCAGTACTTC | CASSPGLAGNSYEQYF
TRBJ2-1 | 15 | . | . | TRBV9 | TGTGCCAGCAGCGTATTTGGGACCTCGAACAATGAGCAGTTCTTC | CASSVFGTSNNEQFF
TRBJ2-7 | 12 | . | . | TRBV18 | TGTGCCAGCTCACCGGTAAGAATCGAGCAGTACTTC | CASSPVRIEQYF
TRBJ1-3 | 13 | . | . | TRBV9 | TGTGCCAGCCGGGGGAGGACTGGAAACACCATATATTTT | CASRGRTGNTIYF
TRBJ2-1 | 16 | TRBD2 | . | TRBV4-1 | TGCGCCAGCAGCCGAGGGACTAGCGGGAGTCACAATGAGCAGTTCTTC | CASSRGTSGSHNEQFF
TRBJ2-5 | 15 | . | . | TRBV4-1 | TGCGCCAGCAGCCAAGTCGCTAGATACCAAGAGACCCAGTACTTC | CASSQVARYQETQYF
TRBJ2-7 | 14 | . | . | TRBV6-6 | TGTGCCAGCAGGAACTCTAGCATATCCTACGAGCAGTACTTC | CASRNSSISYEQYF
TRBJ2-7 | 16 | TRBD1 | . | TRBV7-9 | TGTGCCAGCAGCTTAGTGGGACAGGGTTTTCTTCGCGAGCAGTACTTC | CASSLVGQGFLREQYF
TRBJ2-3 | 16 | . | . | TRBV7-9 | TGTGCCAGCAGCCCCTTCCCGGAGGGAGTTGCAGATACGCAGTATTTT | CASSPFPEGVADTQYF
TRBJ2-5 | 16 | . | . | TRBV2 | TGTGCCAGCAGTGAATTTGGTTCCGGGAAGTGGGAGACCCAGTACTTC | CASSEFGSGKWETQYF
TRBJ2-7 | 15 | TRBD1 | . | TRBV7-8 | TGTGCCAGCAGCAACTCCGGGACAGGGCCCCGGGAGCAGTACTTC | CASSNSGTGPREQYF
TRBJ2-2 | 13 | . | . | TRBV19 | TGTGCCAGTAGTGGGGGGTACACCGGGGAGCTGTTTTTT | CASSGGYTGELFF
TRBJ1-6 | 14 | . | . | TRBV5-5 | TGTGCCAGCAGCTTGGACAGTTCGGCTTCACCCCTCCACTTT | CASSLDSSASPLHF
TRBJ2-1 | 12 | . | . | TRBV5-8 | TGTGCCAGCAGCTTGGTGGACAATGAGCAGTTCTTC | CASSLVDNEQFF
TRBJ1-2 | 16 | . | once | TRBV13 | TGTGCCAGCAGCTTAGGCCGTTTCGAGGGGTGGGGTGGCTACACCTTC | CASSLGRFEGWGGYTF
TRBJ2-1 | 14 | . | . | TRBV12-5 | TGTGCTAGTGGCTATAGTCTGACCTACAATGAGCAGTTCTTC | CASGYSLTYNEQFF